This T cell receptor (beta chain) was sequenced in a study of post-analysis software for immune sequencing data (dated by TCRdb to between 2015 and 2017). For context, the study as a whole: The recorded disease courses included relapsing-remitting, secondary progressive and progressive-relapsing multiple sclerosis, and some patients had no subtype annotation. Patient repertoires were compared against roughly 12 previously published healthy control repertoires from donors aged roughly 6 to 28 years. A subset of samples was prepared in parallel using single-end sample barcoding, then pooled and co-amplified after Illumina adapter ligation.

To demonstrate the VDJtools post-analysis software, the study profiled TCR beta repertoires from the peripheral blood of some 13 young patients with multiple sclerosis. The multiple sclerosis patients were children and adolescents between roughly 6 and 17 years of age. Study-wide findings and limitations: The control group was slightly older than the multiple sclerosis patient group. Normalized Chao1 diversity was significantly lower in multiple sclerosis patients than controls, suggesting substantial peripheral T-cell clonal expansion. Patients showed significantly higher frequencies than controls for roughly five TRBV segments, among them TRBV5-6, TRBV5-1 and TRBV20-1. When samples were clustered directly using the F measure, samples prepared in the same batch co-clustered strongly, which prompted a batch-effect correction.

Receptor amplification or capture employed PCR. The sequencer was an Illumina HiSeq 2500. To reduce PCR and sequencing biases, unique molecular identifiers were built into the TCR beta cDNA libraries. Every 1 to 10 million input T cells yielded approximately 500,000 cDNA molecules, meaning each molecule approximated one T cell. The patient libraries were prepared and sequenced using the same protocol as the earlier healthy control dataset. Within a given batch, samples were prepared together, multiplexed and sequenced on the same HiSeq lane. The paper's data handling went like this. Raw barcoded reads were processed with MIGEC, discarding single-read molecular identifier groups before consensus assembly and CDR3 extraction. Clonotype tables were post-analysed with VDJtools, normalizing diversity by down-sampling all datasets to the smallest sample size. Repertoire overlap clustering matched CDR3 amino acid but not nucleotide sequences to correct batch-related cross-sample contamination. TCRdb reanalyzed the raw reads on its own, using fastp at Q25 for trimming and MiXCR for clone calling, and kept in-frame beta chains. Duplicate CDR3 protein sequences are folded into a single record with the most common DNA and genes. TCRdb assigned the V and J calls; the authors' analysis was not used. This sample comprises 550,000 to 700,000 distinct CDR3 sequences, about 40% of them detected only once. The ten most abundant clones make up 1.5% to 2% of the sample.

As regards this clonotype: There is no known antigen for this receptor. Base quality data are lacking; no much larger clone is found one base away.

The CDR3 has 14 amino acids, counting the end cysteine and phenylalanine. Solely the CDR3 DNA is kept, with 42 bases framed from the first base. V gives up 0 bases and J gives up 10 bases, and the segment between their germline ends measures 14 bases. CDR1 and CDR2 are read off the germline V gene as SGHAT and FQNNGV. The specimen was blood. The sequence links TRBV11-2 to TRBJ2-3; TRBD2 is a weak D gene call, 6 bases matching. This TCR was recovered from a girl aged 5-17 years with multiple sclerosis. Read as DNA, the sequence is TGTGCCAGCAGCTTAGACTTCGGGGGAGAACCGCAGTATTTT. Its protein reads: CASSLDFGGEPQYF.